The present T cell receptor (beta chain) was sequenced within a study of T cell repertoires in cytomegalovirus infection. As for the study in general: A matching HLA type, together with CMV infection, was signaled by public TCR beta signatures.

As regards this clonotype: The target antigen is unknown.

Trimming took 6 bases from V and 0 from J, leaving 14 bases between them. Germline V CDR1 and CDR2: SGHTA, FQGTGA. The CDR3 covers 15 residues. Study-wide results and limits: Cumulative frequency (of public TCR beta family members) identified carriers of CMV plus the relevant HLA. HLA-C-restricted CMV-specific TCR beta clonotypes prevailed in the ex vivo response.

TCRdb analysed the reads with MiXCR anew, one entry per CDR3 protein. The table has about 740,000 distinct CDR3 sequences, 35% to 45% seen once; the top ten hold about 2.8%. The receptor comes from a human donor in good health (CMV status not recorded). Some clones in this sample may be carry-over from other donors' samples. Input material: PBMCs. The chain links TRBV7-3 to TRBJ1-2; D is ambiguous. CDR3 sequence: CASSHTGSANYGYTF. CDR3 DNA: TGTGCCAGCAGTCATACGGGATCCGCTAACTATGGCTACACCTTC. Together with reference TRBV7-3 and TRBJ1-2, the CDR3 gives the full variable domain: GAGVSQTPSNKVTEKGKYVELRCDPISGHTALYWYRQSLGQGPEFLIYFQGTGAADDSGLPNDRFFAVRPEGSVSTLKIQRTERGDSAVYLCASSHTGSANYGYTFGSGTRLTVV.